One sample yielded the 25 T cell receptor beta chains listed below, sequenced in a study of blood T cells in healthy people across ages. For the second PCR, which ran for about 6 to 11 cycles, a sample-barcoded 5' primer and a J-beta primer mix were used. MiXCR was run by TCRdb on the 5' RACE reads, yielding one entry per CDR3 protein. The table shows some 900,000 distinct CDR3 sequences, with around 30% occurring only once. Input material: blood. These receptors all come from a woman older than 75 in good health.

V is TRBV5-4 and J is TRBJ2-5; 7 bases are shared with TRBD1. CDR3 length: 16 residues. Germline V gene lookup returns CDR1 SGHNT and CDR2 YYREEE (reference sequence). J gave up 4 bases and V 3 bases, and 12 bases lay outside the gene matches. The CDR3 sequence: CASSSGGTSPLETQYF. CDR3 in DNA: TGTGCCAGCAGCTCAGGGGGAACCTCCCCGCTAGAGACCCAGTACTTC. Drawing the rest from reference TRBV5-4 and TRBJ2-5, the complete variable domain is ETGVTQSPTHLIKTRGQQVTLRCSSQSGHNTVSWYQQALGQGPQFIFQYYREEENGRGNFPPRFSGLQFPNYSSELNVNALELDDSALYLCASSSGGTSPLETQYFGPGTRLLVL.

The chain carries TRBV15 and TRBJ1-4; D may be TRBD1 (6 bases). Trimming took off 9 bases at V and 3 bases at J, with 11 bases between the two ends. Germline lookup yields CDR1 LNHNV and CDR2 YYDKDF (reference sequence). The CDR3 is 13 residues long. Here the CDR3 reads CATTQGANEKLFF. CDR3 DNA: TGTGCCACAACACAGGGTGCTAATGAAAAACTGTTTTTT.

This clonotype was seen many times. The genes are TRBV15 and TRBJ2-7, with D perhaps being TRBD1 or TRBD2 (5 bases each). CDR1 and CDR2 from the germline V gene are LNHNV and YYDKDF (reference sequence). Trimming took 8 bases from V and 6 from J, leaving 17 bases between them. This CDR3 comprises 13 residues. The CDR3 loop is CATGVGIGAEQYF. In nucleotides, the CDR3 is TGTGCCACCGGGGTGGGCATCGGGGCCGAGCAGTACTTC.

This clonotype was found a few times. This chain connects TRBV20-1 to TRBJ2-3; D is perhaps TRBD2 (6 bases). In germline, CDR1 is DFQATT, CDR2 SNEGSKA (reference sequence). V was shortened by 1 base and J by 4 bases, with 9 bases between the two germline ends. The CDR3 is 13 amino acids. This chain's CDR3 is CSARGGAPDTQYF. DNA of the CDR3: TGCAGTGCTAGAGGCGGGGCGCCAGATACGCAGTATTTT.

This chain uses TRBV27 with TRBJ2-3; tentatively, D is TRBD2 (5 bases). Trimming took off 5 bases at V and 4 bases at J, with 19 bases between the two ends. This CDR3 contains 16 residues. Per the germline V gene, CDR1 is MNHEY and CDR2 is SMNVEV (reference sequence). CDR3 amino acids: CASSLSPSGMADTQYF. CDR3 nucleotide sequence: TGTGCCAGCAGTCTCTCCCCCTCCGGGATGGCAGATACGCAGTATTTT.

J is TRBJ2-3 and V is TRBV2; 12 nucleotides align to TRBD1. The V and J ends lost 4 bases and 7 bases, in that order; junction bases with no gene match: 6. The germline V gene has CDR1 SNHLY and CDR2 FYNNEI. CDR3 length: 15 amino acids. CDR3 protein: CASSGGTGGANTQYF. Written as DNA, the CDR3 is TGTGCCAGCAGTGGAGGGACAGGGGGCGCGAATACGCAGTATTTT.

The chain carries TRBV20-1 and TRBJ2-1; 12 positions match TRBD2. Losses at the gene ends were 7 bases for V and 7 bases for J; bases not matched to a gene: 11. In germline, CDR1 is DFQATT, CDR2 SNEGSKA (reference sequence). The CDR3 runs 15 residues. The CDR3 sequence: CSGERLAGVANEQFF. The CDR3 region has the DNA TGCAGTGGCGAACGACTAGCGGGAGTGGCGAATGAGCAGTTCTTC.

The genes are TRBV4-1 and TRBJ1-4; possibly TRBD1 for D (5 bases). The CDR3 has 14 amino acids. V was pared by 5 bases and J by 0 bases, with 7 bases between. Germline CDR1 MGHRA, CDR2 YSYEKL. The CDR3 region has the DNA TGCGCCAGCAGCGAGACAGCAACTAATGAAAAACTGTTTTTT. It encodes CASSETATNEKLFF.

The chain combines TRBV20-1 with TRBJ1-2, with TRBD1 as a possible D gene (6 bases). Germline CDR1 and CDR2: DFQATT and SNEGSKA (reference sequence). Trimming shortened V by 6 bases and J by 1 base, and 12 bases separated the two germline ends. The CDR3 covers 13 residues. CDR3 DNA sequence: TGCAGTGCAACGGACAGTATTAACTATGGCTACACCTTC. This codes for CSATDSINYGYTF.

The V gene is TRBV20-1, the J gene TRBJ2-1; D assignment may be TRBD1 or TRBD2 (5 bases each). V was shortened by 0 bases and J by 8 bases, with 14 bases between the two germline ends. CDR3 length: 14 residues. The germline V gene encodes CDR1 DFQATT and CDR2 SNEGSKA (reference sequence). CDR3 in amino acids: CSARDSGASDEQFF. For the CDR3, the DNA is TGCAGTGCTAGAGATTCCGGGGCTAGTGATGAGCAGTTCTTC.

This clonotype has only a few counts. This could be a read error, since a much larger clone is one nucleotide away. This chain uses TRBV7-2 with TRBJ2-7, with 10 bases fitting TRBD2. The trim removed 2 bases at V and 7 bases at J, leaving 8 bases unmatched. The germline CDR1 and CDR2 sequences are SGHTA and FQGNSA. The CDR3 has 15 residues. The CDR3 DNA sequence: TGTGCCAGCAGCTTAAGCGGGGGGGCTAATAATGAGCAGTACTTC. This gives the protein CASSLSGGANNEQYF.

This clonotype has ten or more counts. The genes are TRBV5-1 and TRBJ2-1, with D hard to call. Germline V CDR1 and CDR2: SGHRS, YFSETQ. The V end was cut by 1 base, the J end by 5 bases, with 10 bases between. CDR3 size: 14 residues. The CDR3 sequence is CASSLIVNDNEQFF. For the CDR3, the DNA is TGCGCCAGCAGCTTGATCGTAAATGACAATGAGCAGTTCTTC.

The V call is TRBV7-9, the J call TRBJ1-1, with TRBD1 as a possible D gene (5 bases). The CDR3 runs to 14 residues. CDR1 and CDR2 (germline): SEHNR, FQNEAQ (reference sequence). V was shortened by 0 bases and J by 10 bases, with 15 bases between the two germline ends. Here the CDR3 reads CASSLALSGMGAFF. CDR3 DNA: TGTGCCAGCAGCTTAGCGTTATCAGGGATGGGAGCTTTCTTT.

This clonotype was counted at least ten times. V gene TRBV20-1 combines with J gene TRBJ2-5; D is perhaps TRBD2 (6 bases). CDR1 is DFQATT, CDR2 SNEGSKA, per germline (reference sequence). The length of the CDR3 is 15 residues. The V and J ends lost 1 base and 0 bases respectively, with 12 bases between them. The CDR3 DNA reads as TGCAGTGCTAGAGCGCGGGGTTCGTACCAAGAGACCCAGTACTTC. Translated: CSARARGSYQETQYF.

With regard to this clonotype: Given a much more abundant clone one base away, this may be a read error. The rearrangement links TRBV4-3 to TRBJ1-5, with TRBD1 as a possible D gene (5 bases). CDR1 and CDR2 from the germline V gene are LGHNA and YSLEER. The length of the CDR3 is 14 residues. CDR3 in amino acids: CANSQGAGGQPQHF. CDR3 bases: TGCGCCAACAGCCAAGGGGCCGGGGGACAGCCCCAGCATTTT.

This sequence joins TRBV4-3 and TRBJ2-1; the match to TRBD2 covers 11 bases. The V gene end was trimmed by 4 bases and the J gene end by 8 bases; junction bases not matched to a gene: 7. Germline CDR1 LGHNA, CDR2 YSLEER. The CDR3 has 15 residues. CDR3 sequence reads: CASSPTSGSFYEQFF. The CDR3 region has the DNA TGCGCCAGCAGCCCTACTAGCGGGAGTTTCTATGAGCAGTTCTTC.

This clonotype was counted only a few times. A much larger clonotype is one base distant, so this may be a read error. The V call is TRBV28, the J call TRBJ2-5; D is undetermined. The germline V gene encodes CDR1 MDHEN and CDR2 SYDVKM. CDR3 length equals 14 residues. V was shortened by 4 bases and J by 5 bases, with 14 bases between the two germline ends. The CDR3 sequence: CASSWWGENETQYF. In DNA, the CDR3 is TGTGCCAGCAGTTGGTGGGGTGAGAATGAGACCCAGTACTTC.

The CDR3 DNA follows: TGTGCCAGCAGCCTTAACCCCACAGGGACGGGTCCTGAAGCTTTCTTT. This gives the protein CASSLNPTGTGPEAFF. This rearrangement joins TRBV7-9 to TRBJ1-1; TRBD1 is a possible D gene (6 bases). Germline lookup yields CDR1 SEHNR and CDR2 FQNEAQ (reference sequence). The V end lost 5 bases, the J end lost 6 bases, and 22 bases lay between the germline ends. This CDR3 has 16 amino acids.

This clonotype showed up just a few times. J is TRBJ1-6 and V is TRBV7-2; D call uncertain. The length of the CDR3 is 15 residues. Germline loops: CDR1 SGHTA, CDR2 FQGNSA. Trimming shortened V by 5 bases and J by 10 bases, and 18 bases separated the two germline ends. This CDR3 is CASSLYPEGPSPLHF. In nucleotides, the CDR3 is TGTGCCAGCAGCCTCTATCCAGAGGGTCCCTCACCCCTCCACTTT.

This clonotype was counted at least ten times. This chain joins TRBV9 and TRBJ2-3; the D gene is possibly TRBD2 (5 bases). The germline gives CDR1 SGDLS, CDR2 YYNGEE. V lost 0 bases and J 4 bases, leaving 9 bases between the germline ends. The length of the CDR3 is 14 residues. CDR3 residues: CASSVATRADTQYF. The CDR3 nucleotides are TGTGCCAGCAGCGTAGCTACGAGGGCAGATACGCAGTATTTT.

With respect to this clonotype: A clone one base away is much larger, so this may be a read error. The rearrangement joins TRBV28 to TRBJ1-2; perhaps TRBD1 as D (5 bases). The CDR3 totals 14 residues. CDR1 and CDR2 (germline): MDHEN, SYDVKM. Trimming removed 4 bases from V and 1 base from J, with 10 bases in between. CDR3 in amino acids: CASSSTALNYGYTF. CDR3 nucleotide sequence: TGTGCCAGCAGTTCGACAGCCCTTAACTATGGCTACACCTTC.

This clonotype was picked up a small number of times. The rearrangement links TRBV6-1 to TRBJ2-1; perhaps D is TRBD1 or TRBD2 (5 bases each). The DNA end is more similar to TRBJ2-7, so the J call may be wrong. CDR1 is MNHNS, CDR2 SASEGT, per germline. The CDR3 length is 16 residues. The CDR3 bases are TGTGCCAGCACCTGGGACCTCCCGAGCTCCTACAATGAGCAGTACTTC. It translates to CASTWDLPSSYNEQYF.

Only a few counts were recorded for this clonotype. The V and J genes are TRBV11-2 and TRBJ2-4, with 8 bases aligning to TRBD1. CDR1 is SGHAT, CDR2 FQNNGV, per germline. Trimming cost V 3 bases and J 0 bases; bases outside gene matches: 10. CDR3 length: 18 residues. The CDR3 sequence is CASSLDHGQGLAKNIQYF. The DNA of the CDR3 is TGTGCCAGCAGCTTGGATCATGGACAGGGACTAGCCAAAAACATTCAGTACTTC. Full variable domain (missing parts from reference TRBV11-2 and TRBJ2-4): EAGVAQSPRYKIIEKRQSVAFWCNPISGHATLYWYQQILGQGPKLLIQFQNNGVVDDSQLPKDRFSAERLKGVDSTLKIQPAKLEDSAVYLCASSLDHGQGLAKNIQYFGAGTRLSVL.

This clonotype was counted between two and nine times. This chain uses TRBV3-1 with TRBJ1-4, with D unclear. V lost 0 bases and J lost 13, with 9 bases in between. The CDR3 length is 12 residues. Per germline, CDR1 LGHDT and CDR2 YNNKEL (reference sequence). The CDR3 region is CASSQDSRGLFF. The CDR3 DNA reads TGTGCCAGCAGCCAAGATTCCCGCGGACTGTTTTTT.

This clonotype was counted many times. The V call is TRBV20-1, the J call TRBJ1-6, with a weak D call TRBD1 (6 bases). This CDR3 is built from 14 residues. Trimming shortened V by 3 bases and J by 7 bases, and 13 bases separated the two germline ends. Germline-derived CDR1 and CDR2 are DFQATT and SNEGSKA (reference sequence). The CDR3 bases are TGCAGTGCTAGTCGGGGACACCCAAATTCACCCCTCCACTTT. It translates to CSASRGHPNSPLHF.